This TCR beta chain was found in a study of graft-versus-host responses after intestinal transplantation. Overall study: Each transplant was multivisceral, liver-intestinal, or isolated intestinal. The whole recipient group had anti-thymocyte globulin induction followed by tacrolimus and steroids for three to four years.

Comment on this clone: The antigen is undetermined.

General study points: Recipient marrow showed GvH clones, some seen first in ileum or blood. Early post-transplant HvG declines tracked with peak circulating GvH clone levels.

Trimming took off 2 bases at V and 6 bases at J, with 7 bases between the two ends. The CDR3 runs 13 residues. Germline V lookup: CDR1 MNHEY, CDR2 SVGAGI. The data were produced by immunoSEQ multiplex PCR, yet TCRdb's version contains in-frame clones alone and is incomplete. Among around 110,000 clones, just under 95% were seen once, and the ten largest hold under 1.5%. The TCR comes from a human donor who was the organ donor for an intestinal transplant. This rearrangement joins TRBV6-5 to TRBJ2-2; D is unclear. The source was unstimulated CD8+ T cells sorted from spleen or lymph node cells, collected before transplant. CDR3 sequence (DNA): TGTGCCAGCAGTTACAGGGAATCCGGGGAGCTGTTTTTT. Its translation is CASSYRESGELFF.